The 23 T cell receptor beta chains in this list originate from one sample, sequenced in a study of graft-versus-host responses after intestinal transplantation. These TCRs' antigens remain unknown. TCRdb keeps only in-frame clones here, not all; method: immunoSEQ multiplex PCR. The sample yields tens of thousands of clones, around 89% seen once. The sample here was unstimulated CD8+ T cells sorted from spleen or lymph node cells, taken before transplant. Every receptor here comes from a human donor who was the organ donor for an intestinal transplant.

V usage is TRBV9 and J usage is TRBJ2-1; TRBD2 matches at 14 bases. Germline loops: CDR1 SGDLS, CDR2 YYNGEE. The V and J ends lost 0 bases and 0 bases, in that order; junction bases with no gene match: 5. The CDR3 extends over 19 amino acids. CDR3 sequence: CASSVEGLAGASSYNEQFF. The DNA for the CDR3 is TGTGCCAGCAGCGTAGAGGGACTAGCGGGGGCGAGCTCCTACAATGAGCAGTTCTTC.

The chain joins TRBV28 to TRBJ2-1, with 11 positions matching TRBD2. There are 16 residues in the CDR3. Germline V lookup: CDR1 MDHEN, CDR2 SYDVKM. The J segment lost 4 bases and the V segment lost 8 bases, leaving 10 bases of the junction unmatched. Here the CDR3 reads CASQLVLAGDYNEQFF. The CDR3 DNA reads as TGTGCCAGCCAACTTGTACTAGCGGGGGATTACAATGAGCAGTTCTTC.

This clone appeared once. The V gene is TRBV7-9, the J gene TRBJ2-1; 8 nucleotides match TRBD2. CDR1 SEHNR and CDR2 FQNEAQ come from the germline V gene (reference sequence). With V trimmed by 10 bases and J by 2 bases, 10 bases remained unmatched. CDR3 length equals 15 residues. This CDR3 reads CAIPGAGDTYNEQFF. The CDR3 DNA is TGTGCCATCCCAGGAGCGGGGGACACCTACAATGAGCAGTTCTTC.

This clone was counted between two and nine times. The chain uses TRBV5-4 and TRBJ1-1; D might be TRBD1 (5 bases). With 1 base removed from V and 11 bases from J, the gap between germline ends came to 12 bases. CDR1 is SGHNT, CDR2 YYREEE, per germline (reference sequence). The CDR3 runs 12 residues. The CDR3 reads CASSLWGQPAFF. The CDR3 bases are TGTGCCAGCAGCTTGTGGGGCCAGCCGGCTTTCTTT.

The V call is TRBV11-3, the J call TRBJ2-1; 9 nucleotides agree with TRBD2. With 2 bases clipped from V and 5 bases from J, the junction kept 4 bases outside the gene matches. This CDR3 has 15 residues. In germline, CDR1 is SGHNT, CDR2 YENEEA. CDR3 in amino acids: CASSLTRGGHNEQFF. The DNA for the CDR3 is TGTGCCAGCAGCTTAACGCGGGGGGGTCACAATGAGCAGTTCTTC. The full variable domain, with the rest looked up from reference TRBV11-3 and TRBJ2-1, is EAGVVQSPRYKIIEKKQPVAFWCNPISGHNTLYWYLQNLGQGPELLIRYENEEAVDDSQLPKDRFSAERLKGVDSTLKIQPAELGDSAVYLCASSLTRGGHNEQFFGPGTRLTVL.

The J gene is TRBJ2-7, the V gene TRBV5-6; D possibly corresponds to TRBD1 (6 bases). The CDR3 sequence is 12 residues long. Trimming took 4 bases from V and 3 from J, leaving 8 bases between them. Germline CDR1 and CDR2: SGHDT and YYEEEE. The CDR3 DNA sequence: TGTGCCAGCAGCACACAGGGCTACGAGCAGTACGTC. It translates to CASSTQGYEQYV.

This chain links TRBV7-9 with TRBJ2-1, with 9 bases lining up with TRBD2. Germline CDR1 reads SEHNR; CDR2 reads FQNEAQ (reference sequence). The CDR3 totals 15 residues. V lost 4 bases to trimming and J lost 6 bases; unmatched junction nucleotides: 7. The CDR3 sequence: CASSSPQRGANEQFF. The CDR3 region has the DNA TGTGCCAGCAGCTCTCCCCAGCGGGGGGCCAATGAGCAGTTCTTC.

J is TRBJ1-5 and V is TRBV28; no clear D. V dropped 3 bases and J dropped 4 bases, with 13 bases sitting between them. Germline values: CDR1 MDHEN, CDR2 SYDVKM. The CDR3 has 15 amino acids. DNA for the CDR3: TGTGCCAGCAGTTTTGGCGTGAGGCAGAATCAGCCCCAGCATTTT. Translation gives CASSFGVRQNQPQHF. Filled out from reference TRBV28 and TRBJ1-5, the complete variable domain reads DVKVTQSSRYLVKRTGEKVFLECVQDMDHENMFWYRQDPGLGLRLIYFSYDVKMKEKGDIPEGYSVSREKKERFSLILESASTNQTSMYLCASSFGVRQNQPQHFGDGTRLSIL.

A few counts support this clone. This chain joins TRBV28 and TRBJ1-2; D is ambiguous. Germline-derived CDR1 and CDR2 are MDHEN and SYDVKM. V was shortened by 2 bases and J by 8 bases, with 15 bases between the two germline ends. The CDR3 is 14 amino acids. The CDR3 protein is CASSLGPPAGGYTF. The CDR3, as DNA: TGTGCCAGCAGTTTAGGACCCCCGGCGGGAGGCTACACCTTC.

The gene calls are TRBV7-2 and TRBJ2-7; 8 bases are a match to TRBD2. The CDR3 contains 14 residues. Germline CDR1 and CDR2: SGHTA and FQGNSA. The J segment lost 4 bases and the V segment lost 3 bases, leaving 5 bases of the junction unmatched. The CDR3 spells CASSLYSGAYEQYV. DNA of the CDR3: TGTGCCAGCAGCTTGTATAGCGGGGCGTACGAGCAGTACGTC.

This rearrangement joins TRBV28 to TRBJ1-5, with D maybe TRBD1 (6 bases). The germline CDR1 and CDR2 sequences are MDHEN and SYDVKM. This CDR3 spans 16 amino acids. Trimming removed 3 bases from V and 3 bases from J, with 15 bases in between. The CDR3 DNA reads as TGTGCCAGCAGTTTTATAACGGACAGATTCAATCAGCCCCAGCATTTT. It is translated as CASSFITDRFNQPQHF.

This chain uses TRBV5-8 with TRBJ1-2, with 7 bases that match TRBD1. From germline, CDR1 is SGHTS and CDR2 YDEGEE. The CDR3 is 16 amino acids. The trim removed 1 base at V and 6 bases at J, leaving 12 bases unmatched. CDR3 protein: CASSLPAGQIDDGYTF. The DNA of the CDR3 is TGTGCCAGCAGCTTGCCCGCGGGACAGATTGATGATGGCTACACCTTC.

CDR3 bases: TGTGCCAGCAGCGACGGGACAGGGTACACCGGGGAGCTGTTTTTT. Its protein is CASSDGTGYTGELFF. The chain uses TRBV7-6 and TRBJ2-2, with 9 positions matching TRBD1. CDR1 and CDR2 (germline): SGHVS, FNYEAQ. V lost 5 bases and J lost 3; bases outside the gene matches: 4. CDR3 length: 15 residues.

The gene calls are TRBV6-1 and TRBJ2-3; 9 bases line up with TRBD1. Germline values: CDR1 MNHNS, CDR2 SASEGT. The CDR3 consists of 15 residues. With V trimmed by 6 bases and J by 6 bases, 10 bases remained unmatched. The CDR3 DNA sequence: TGTGCCAGCAGGGATATTGGACAGGGGTCGGATACGCAGTATTTT. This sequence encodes CASRDIGQGSDTQYF.

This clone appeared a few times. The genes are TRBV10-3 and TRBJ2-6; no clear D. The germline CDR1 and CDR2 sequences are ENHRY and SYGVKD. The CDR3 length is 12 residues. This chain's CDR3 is CAVIPGANVLTF. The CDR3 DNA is TGTGCTGTAATCCCCGGGGCCAACGTCCTGACTTTC.

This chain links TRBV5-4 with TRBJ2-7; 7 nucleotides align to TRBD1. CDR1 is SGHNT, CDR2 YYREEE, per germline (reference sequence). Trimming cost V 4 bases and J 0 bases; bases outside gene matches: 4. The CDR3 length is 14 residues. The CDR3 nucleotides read TGTGCCAGCAGCACCCGGGACAGCTCCTACGAGCAGTACGTC. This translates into CASSTRDSSYEQYV.

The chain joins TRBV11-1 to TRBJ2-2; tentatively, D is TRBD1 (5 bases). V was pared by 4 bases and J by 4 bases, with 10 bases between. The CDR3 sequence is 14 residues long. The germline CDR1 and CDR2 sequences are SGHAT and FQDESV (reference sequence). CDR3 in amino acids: CASSSIDSTGELFF. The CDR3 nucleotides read TGTGCCAGCAGCTCCATCGACAGCACCGGGGAGCTGTTTTTT.

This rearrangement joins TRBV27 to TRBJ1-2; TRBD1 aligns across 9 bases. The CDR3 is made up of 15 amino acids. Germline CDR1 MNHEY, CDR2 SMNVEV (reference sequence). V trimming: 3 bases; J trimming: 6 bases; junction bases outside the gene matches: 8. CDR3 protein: CASSFQDRDRDGYTF. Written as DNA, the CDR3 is TGTGCCAGCAGTTTCCAAGACCGGGACAGGGATGGCTACACCTTC.

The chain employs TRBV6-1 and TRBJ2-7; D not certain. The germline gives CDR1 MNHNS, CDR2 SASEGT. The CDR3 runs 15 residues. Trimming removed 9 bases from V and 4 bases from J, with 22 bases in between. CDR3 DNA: TGTGCCAGTCAAGAAACGGCTAGTGGAGCGTACGAGCAGTACGTC. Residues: CASQETASGAYEQYV.

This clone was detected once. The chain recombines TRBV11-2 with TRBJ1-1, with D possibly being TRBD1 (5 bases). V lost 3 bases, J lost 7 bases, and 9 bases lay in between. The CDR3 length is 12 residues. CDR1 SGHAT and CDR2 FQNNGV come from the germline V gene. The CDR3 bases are TGTGCCAGCAGCTTTGACAGAGATGAAGCTTTCTTT. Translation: CASSFDRDEAFF. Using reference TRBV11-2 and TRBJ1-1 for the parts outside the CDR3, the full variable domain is EAGVAQSPRYKIIEKRQSVAFWCNPISGHATLYWYQQILGQGPKLLIQFQNNGVVDDSQLPKDRFSAERLKGVDSTLKIQPAKLEDSAVYLCASSFDRDEAFFGQGTRLTVV.

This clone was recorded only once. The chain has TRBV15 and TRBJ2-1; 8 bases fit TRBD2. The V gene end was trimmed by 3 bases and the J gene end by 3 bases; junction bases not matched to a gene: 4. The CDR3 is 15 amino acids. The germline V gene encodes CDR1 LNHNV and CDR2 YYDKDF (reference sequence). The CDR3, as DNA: TGTGCCACCAGCAGTGTAGCGGGGAACTACAATGAGCAGTTCTTC. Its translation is CATSSVAGNYNEQFF.

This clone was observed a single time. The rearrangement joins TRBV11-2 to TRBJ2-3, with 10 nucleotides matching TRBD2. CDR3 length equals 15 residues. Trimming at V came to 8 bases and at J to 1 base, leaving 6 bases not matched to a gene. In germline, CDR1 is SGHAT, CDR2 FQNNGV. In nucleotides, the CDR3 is TGTGCCAGCGAACTTGGGACTAGCGGCACAGATACGCAGTATTTT. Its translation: CASELGTSGTDTQYF.

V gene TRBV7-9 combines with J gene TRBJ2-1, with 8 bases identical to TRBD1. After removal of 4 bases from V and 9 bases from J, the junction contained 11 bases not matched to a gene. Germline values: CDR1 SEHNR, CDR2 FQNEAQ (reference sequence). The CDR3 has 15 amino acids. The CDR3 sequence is CASSYQTGAIGEQFF. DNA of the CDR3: TGTGCCAGCAGCTATCAGACAGGGGCAATAGGTGAGCAGTTCTTC.